This T cell receptor (beta chain) derives from a study of blood T cell repertoires in COVID-19. Overall study context: Sample material is recorded as cDNA or gDNA derived from T cells, B-cell-depleted T cells, or PBMCs.

Per the study methods: Scientists estimated how many nucleated cells there were by amplifying reference gene primers. TCRdb's copy holds only in-frame clones and misses some; the assay was immunoSEQ multiplex PCR. For V, J and clone size, that table is used; D and trimming come from the DNA. The data contain around 100,000 clones, approximately 78% of them singletons. The sample taken for sequencing was peripheral blood. The receptor was isolated from a man between 65 and 85 years old with acute or convalescent COVID-19.

The CDR3 sequence: CASSQGWGANTGELFF. The CDR3 DNA is TGTGCCAGCAGCCAAGGGTGGGGAGCGAACACCGGGGAGCTGTTTTTT. The rearrangement joins TRBV3-1 (or the pseudogene TRBV3-2) to TRBJ2-2; TRBD2 is a possible D gene (5 bases). The length of the CDR3 is 16 residues. Trimming stripped 1 base from V and 0 bases from J, with 9 bases between. Germline CDR1 is LGHDT and CDR2 is YNNKEL (reference sequence).